The T cell receptor beta chain described here comes from a study of T-cell memory formation after mild COVID-19. Overall study: TCR clustering was largely donor specific.

Study outcomes and limitations: What remained unconfirmed was the SARS-CoV-2 specificity of second-wave clones peaking on day 37.

There are 15 residues in the CDR3. V was shortened by 6 bases and J by 4 bases, with 18 bases between the two germline ends. This clonotype showed up just a few times. Antigen unknown. TCRdb redid the calling of the 5' RACE reads with MiXCR, one entry per CDR3 protein. The sample yields 200,000 to 250,000 distinct CDR3 sequences, under 30% seen once. The sequence derives from an adult woman who had mild COVID-19 (a few samples of this study predate the infection). Cell type and time point are not known. This chain joins TRBV12-3 or TRBV12-4 and TRBJ1-1; the D is unclear. Sequencing input: PBMCs or a T cell subset sorted from them (not recorded which). Here the CDR3 reads CASSKDGLVSTEAFF. CDR3 coding DNA: TGTGCCAGCAGCAAGGACGGGCTGGTGAGCACTGAAGCTTTCTTT.